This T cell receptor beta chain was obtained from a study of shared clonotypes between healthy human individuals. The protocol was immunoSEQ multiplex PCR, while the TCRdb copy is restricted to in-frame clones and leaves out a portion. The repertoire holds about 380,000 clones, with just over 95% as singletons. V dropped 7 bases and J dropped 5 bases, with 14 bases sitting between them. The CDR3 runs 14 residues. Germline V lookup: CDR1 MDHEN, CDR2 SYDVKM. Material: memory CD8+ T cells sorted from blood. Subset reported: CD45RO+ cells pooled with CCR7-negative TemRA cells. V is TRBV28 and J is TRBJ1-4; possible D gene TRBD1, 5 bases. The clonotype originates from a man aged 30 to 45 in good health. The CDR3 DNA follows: TGTGCCAGCACCCCAATCCGGGACAATGAAAAACTGTTTTTT. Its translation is CASTPIRDNEKLFF. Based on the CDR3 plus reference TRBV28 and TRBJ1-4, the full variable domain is DVKVTQSSRYLVKRTGEKVFLECVQDMDHENMFWYRQDPGLGLRLIYFSYDVKMKEKGDIPEGYSVSREKKERFSLILESASTNQTSMYLCASTPIRDNEKLFFGSGTQLSVL.